The sequence of this T cell receptor (beta chain) was determined in a study of CD8+ T cells in alopecia areata. The study's findings and limits: Scalp sample data also include resident alphabeta T cells from normal skin.

The CDR3 has 10 amino acids. The V gene's germline CDR1 is SQVTM and CDR2 ANQGSEA. Trimming took off 6 bases at V and 6 bases at J, with 5 bases between the two ends. To note about this clone: Its matching antigen is unknown.

Peripheral blood and lesional scalp punch biopsies were taken from alopecia areata patients. RNA, once extracted, was reverse transcribed into cDNA for use as the sequencing template. TCRdb keeps only in-frame clones here, not all; method: immunoSEQ multiplex PCR. The sample carries approximately 100,000 clones, about 40% recorded once. The material sequenced was CD4+ T cells sorted from blood. The sequence came from a human donor with alopecia areata. The gene calls are TRBV29-1 and TRBJ2-2; D remains ambiguous. The CDR3: CSVRAGELFF. The DNA for the CDR3 is TGCAGCGTGCGAGCCGGGGAGCTGTTTTTT.